The clone carrying this TCR beta chain appeared a few times. A second PCR of 7 to 11 cycles used a sample-barcoded 5' primer and a J-beta primer mix. Each CDR3 protein is one row after TCRdb ran MiXCR on the 5' RACE reads. The sample consists of around 1.5 million distinct CDR3 sequences, around 36% of them appearing once. The data are from a study of blood T cells in healthy people across ages. The CDR3 is made up of 15 amino acids. CDR1 MNHEY and CDR2 SVGAGI come from the germline V gene. The junction had 4 bases not matched to a gene; V was cut back by 4 bases and J by 2 bases. The material sequenced was blood. The clonotype was recovered from a woman in her thirties in good health. V and J are TRBV6-5 and TRBJ2-1; 8 positions match TRBD1. The CDR3 here is CASSSQGGPYNEQFF. The DNA for the CDR3 is TGTGCCAGCAGTTCACAGGGGGGCCCCTACAATGAGCAGTTCTTC.